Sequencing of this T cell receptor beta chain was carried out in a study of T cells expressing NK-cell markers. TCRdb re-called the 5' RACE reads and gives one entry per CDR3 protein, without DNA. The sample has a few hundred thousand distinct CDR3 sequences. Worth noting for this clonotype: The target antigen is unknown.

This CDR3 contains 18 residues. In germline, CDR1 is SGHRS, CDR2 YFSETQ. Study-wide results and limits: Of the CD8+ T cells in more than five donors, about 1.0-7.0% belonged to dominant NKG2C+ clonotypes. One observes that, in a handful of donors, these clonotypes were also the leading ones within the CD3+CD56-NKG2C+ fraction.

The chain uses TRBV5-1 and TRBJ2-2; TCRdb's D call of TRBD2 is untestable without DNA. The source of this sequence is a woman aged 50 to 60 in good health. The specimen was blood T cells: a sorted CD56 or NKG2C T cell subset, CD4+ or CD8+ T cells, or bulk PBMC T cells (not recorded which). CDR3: CASSLVGLAGLNTGELFF.